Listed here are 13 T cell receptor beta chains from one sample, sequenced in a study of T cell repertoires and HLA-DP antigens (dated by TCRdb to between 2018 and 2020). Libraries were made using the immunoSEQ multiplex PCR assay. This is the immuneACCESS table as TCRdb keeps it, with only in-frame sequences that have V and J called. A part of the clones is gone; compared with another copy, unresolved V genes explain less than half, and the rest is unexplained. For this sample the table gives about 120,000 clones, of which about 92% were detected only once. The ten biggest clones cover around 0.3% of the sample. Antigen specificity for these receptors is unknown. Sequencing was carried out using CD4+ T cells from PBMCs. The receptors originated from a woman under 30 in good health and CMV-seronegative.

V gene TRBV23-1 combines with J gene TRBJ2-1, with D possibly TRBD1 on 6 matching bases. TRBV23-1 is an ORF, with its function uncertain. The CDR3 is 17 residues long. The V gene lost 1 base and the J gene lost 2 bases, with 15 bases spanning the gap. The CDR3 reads CASSQLRPTGTYNEQFF. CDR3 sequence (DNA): TGCGCCAGCAGTCAATTGCGTCCGACAGGCACCTACAATGAGCAGTTCTTC.

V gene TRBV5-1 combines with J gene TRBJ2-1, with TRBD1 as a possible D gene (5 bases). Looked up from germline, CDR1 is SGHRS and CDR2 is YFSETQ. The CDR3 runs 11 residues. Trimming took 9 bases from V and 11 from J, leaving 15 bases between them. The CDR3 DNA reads TGCGCCACCAGGGTAAAGGGTCAGCAGTTCTTC. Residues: CATRVKGQQFF.

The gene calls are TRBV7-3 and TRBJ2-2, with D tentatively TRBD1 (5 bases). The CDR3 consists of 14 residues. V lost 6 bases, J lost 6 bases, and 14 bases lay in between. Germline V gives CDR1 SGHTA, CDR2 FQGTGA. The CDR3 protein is CASSPPPGSGELFF. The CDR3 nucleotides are TGTGCCAGCAGTCCTCCCCCAGGGTCCGGGGAGCTGTTTTTT.

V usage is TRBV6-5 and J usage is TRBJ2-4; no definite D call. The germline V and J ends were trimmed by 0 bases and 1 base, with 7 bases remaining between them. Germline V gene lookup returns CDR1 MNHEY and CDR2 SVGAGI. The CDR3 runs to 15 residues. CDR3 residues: CASSYSSGAKNIQYF. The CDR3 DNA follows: TGTGCCAGCAGTTACTCATCCGGGGCCAAAAACATTCAGTACTTC.

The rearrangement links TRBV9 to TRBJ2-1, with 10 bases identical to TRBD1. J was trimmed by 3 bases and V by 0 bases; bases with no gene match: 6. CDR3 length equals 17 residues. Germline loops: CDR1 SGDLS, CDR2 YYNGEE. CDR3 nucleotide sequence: TGTGCCAGCAGCGTAGCTACATGGACAGGGGGCTACAATGAGCAGTTCTTC. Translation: CASSVATWTGGYNEQFF.

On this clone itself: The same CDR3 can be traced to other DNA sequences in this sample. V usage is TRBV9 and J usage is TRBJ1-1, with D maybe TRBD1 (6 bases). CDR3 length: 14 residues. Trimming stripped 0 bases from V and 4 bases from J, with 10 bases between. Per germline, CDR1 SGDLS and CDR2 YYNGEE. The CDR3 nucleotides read TGTGCCAGCAGCGTAGGTTGGGGGGCCACTGAAGCTTTCTTT. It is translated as CASSVGWGATEAFF.

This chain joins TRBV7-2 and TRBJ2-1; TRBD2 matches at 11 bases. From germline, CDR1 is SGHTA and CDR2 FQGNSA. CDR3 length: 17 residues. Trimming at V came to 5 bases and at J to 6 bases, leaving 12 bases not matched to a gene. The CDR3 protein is CASSPRGSGGARNEQFF. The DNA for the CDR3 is TGTGCCAGCAGCCCCCGAGGTAGCGGGGGGGCCCGCAATGAGCAGTTCTTC.

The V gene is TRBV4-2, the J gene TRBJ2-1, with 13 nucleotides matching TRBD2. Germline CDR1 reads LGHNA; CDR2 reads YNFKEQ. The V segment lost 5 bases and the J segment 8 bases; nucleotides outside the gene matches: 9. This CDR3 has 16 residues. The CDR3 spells CASSSRTSGRVDEQFF. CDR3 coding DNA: TGTGCCAGCAGCTCTCGCACTAGCGGGAGGGTCGATGAGCAGTTCTTC.

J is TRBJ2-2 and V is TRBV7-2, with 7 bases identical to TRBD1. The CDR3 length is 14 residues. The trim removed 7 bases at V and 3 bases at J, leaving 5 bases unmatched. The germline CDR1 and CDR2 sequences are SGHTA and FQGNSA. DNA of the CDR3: TGTGCCAGCAAATGGGACAGATACACCGGGGAGCTGTTTTTT. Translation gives CASKWDRYTGELFF.

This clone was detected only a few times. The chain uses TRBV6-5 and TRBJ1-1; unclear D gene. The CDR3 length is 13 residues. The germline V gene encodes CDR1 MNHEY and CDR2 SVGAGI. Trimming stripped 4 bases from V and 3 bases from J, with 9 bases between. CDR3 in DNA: TGTGCCAGCAGTTCTGTTCTCGACACTGAAGCTTTCTTT. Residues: CASSSVLDTEAFF.

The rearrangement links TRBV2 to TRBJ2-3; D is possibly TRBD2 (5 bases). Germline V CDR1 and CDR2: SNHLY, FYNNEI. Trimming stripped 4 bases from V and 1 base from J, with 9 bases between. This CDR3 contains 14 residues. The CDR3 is CASSVLGGTDTQYF. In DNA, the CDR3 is TGTGCCAGCAGTGTCCTCGGGGGCACAGATACGCAGTATTTT.

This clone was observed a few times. This CDR3 reads CASSGPRPTSGRASLRETQYF. The CDR3 bases are TGCGCCAGCAGTGGCCCCCGACCGACTAGCGGGAGGGCCAGTCTGCGAGAGACCCAGTACTTC. The chain links TRBV10-2 to TRBJ2-5; 14 bases are a match to TRBD2. The germline V gene has CDR1 WSHSY and CDR2 SAAADI. After removal of 4 bases from V and 4 bases from J, the junction contained 20 bases not matched to a gene. This CDR3 is built from 21 residues.

DNA of the CDR3: TGTGCCAGCAGTAGTCCATCAGGAGGGGGCGAGCAGTACGTC. Its protein product is CASSSPSGGGEQYV. This chain uses TRBV28 with TRBJ2-7; D could derive from TRBD1 or TRBD2 (6 bases each). V shed 5 bases and J shed 6 bases, with 17 bases lying between them. Germline-derived CDR1 and CDR2 are MDHEN and SYDVKM. CDR3 size: 14 residues.